This entry features one TCR beta chain sequence. This sample stems from a study of blood T cell repertoires in COVID-19. Study in general: Samples taken during acute and convalescent COVID-19 were collected in the United States, Italy and Spain. The cDNA or gDNA used as material had been derived from T cells, B-cell-depleted T cells, or PBMCs.

Original handling: Amplified reference gene primers provided the basis for estimating nucleated cell counts. Repertoires were generated with immunoSEQ multiplex PCR, while TCRdb's copy carries only in-frame clones and drops some. For V, J and clone size, that table is used; D and trimming come from the DNA. The sample shows about 120,000 clones, 82% of them seen only once. This receptor was identified in a man between 65 and 85 years old with acute or convalescent COVID-19. The specimen sequenced was peripheral blood.

The CDR3 here is CASSYSSGYTDTQYF. Here the CDR3 DNA reads TGTGCCAGCAGTTACTCGTCGGGTTACACAGATACGCAGTATTTT. The gene calls are TRBV6-6 and TRBJ2-3; no firm D call. CDR1 is MNHNY, CDR2 SVGAGI, per germline (reference sequence). The V gene lost 0 bases and the J gene lost 2 bases, with 9 bases spanning the gap. This CDR3 region has 15 residues.